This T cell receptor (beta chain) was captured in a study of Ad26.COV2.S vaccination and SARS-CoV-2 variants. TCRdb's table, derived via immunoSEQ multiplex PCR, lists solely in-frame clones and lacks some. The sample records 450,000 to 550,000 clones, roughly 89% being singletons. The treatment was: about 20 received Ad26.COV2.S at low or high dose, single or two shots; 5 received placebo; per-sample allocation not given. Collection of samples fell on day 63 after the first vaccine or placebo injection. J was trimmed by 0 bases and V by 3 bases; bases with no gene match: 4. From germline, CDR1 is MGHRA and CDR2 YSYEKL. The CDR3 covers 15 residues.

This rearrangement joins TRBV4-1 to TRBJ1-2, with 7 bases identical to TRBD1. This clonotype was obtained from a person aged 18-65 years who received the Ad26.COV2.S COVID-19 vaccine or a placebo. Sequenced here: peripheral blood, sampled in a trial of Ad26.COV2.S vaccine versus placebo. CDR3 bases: TGCGCCAGCAGCCACACAGGGGAAACTAACTATGGCTACACCTTC. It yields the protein CASSHTGETNYGYTF.